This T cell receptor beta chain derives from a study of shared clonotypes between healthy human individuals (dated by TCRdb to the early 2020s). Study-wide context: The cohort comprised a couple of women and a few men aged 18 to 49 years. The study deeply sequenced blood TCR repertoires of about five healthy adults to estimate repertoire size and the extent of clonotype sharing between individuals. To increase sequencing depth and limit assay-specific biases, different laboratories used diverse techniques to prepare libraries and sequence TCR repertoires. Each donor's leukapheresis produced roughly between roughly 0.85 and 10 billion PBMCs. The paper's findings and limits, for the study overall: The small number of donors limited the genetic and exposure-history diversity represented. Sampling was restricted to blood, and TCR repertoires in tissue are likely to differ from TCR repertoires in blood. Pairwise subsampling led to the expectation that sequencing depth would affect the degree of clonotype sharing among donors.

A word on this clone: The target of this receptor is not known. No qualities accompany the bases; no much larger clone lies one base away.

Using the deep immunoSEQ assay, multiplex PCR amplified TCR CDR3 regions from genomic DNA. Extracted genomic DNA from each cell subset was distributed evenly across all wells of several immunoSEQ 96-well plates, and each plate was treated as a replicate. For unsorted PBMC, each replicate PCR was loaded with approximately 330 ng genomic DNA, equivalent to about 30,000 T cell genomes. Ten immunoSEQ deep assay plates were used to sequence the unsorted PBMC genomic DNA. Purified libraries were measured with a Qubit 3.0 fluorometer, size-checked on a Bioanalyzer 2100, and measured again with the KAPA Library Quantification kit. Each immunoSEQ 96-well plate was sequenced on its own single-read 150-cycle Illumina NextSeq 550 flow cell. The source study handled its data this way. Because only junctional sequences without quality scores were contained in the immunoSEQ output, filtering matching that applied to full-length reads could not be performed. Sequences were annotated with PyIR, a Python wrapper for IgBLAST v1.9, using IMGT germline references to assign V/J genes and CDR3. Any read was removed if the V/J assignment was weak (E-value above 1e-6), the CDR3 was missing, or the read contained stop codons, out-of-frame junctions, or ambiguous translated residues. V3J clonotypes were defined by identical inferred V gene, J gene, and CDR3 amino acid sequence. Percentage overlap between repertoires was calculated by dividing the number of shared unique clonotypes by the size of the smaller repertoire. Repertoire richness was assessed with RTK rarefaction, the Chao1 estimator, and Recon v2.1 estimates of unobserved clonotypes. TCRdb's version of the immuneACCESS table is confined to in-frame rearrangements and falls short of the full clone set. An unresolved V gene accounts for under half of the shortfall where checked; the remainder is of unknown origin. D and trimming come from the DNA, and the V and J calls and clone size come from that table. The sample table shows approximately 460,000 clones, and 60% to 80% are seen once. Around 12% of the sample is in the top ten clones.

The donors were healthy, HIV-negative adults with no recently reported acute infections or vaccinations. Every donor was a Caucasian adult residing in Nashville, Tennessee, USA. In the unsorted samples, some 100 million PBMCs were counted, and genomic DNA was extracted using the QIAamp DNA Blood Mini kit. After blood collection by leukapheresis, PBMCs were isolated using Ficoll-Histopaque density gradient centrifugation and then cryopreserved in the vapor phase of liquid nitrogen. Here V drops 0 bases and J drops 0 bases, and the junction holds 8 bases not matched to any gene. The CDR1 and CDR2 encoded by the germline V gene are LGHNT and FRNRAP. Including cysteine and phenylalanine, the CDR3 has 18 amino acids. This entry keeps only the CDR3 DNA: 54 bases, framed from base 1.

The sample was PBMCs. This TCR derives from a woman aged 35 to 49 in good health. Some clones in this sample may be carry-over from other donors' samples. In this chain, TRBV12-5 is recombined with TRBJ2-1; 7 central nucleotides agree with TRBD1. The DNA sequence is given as TGTGCTAGTGGTTTGGTACTTCGAGGGGGCGGCTCCTACAATGAGCAGTTCTTC. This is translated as CASGLVLRGGGSYNEQFF.